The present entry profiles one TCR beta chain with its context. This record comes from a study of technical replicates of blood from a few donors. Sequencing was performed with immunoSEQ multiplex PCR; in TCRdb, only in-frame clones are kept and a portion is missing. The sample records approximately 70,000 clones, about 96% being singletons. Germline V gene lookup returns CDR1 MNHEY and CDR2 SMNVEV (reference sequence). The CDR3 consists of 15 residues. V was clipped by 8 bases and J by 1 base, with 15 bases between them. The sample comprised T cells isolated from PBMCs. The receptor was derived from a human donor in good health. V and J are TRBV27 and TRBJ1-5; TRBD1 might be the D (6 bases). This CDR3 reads CASAGTGRSNQPQHF. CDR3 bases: TGTGCCAGCGCCGGAACAGGGAGAAGCAATCAGCCCCAGCATTTT.